This TCR beta chain was captured by sequencing in a study of post-analysis software for immune sequencing data. General study points: F-measure co-clustering was strong for batch-matched samples. Elevated frequency relative to controls characterized four or five TRBV segments in patients, TRBV5-6, TRBV5-1 and TRBV20-1 among them. Patients with multiple sclerosis recorded significantly lower normalized Chao1 diversity than controls, the study found.

This clonotype has at least ten counts. Its specificity is not known. Unique molecular identifiers were built into the TCR beta cDNA libraries. Yield was roughly 500,000 cDNA molecules from around 0.96 to 9.9 million T cells. TCRdb redid the calling of the PCR reads with MiXCR, one entry per CDR3 protein. The sample includes 380,000 or so distinct CDR3 sequences, about a third of them seen just once. CDR3 size: 14 residues. J gave up 5 bases and V 5 bases, and 6 bases lay outside the gene matches. The sample consisted of blood. The chain combines TRBV12-3 or TRBV12-4 with TRBJ2-3; 8 bases fit TRBD2. The receptor comes from a girl between 10 and 17 years old with multiple sclerosis. CDR3: CASSPGLAGDTQYF. CDR3 nucleotide sequence: TGTGCCAGCAGTCCCGGACTAGCCGGAGATACGCAGTATTTT.